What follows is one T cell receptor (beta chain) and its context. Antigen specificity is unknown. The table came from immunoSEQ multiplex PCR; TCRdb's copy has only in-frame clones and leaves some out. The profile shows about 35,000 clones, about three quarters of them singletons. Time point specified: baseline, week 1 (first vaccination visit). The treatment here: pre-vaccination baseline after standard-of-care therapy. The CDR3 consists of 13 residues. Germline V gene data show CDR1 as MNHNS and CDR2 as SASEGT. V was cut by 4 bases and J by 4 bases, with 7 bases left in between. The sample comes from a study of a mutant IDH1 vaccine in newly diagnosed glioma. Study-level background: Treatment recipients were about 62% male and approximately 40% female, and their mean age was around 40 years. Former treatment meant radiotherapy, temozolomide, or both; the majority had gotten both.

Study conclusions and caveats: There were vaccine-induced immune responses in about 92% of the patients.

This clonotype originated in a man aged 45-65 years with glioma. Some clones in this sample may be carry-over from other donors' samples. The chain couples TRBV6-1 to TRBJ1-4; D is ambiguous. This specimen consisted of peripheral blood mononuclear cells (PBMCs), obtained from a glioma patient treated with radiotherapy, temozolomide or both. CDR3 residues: CASSAAFNEKLFF. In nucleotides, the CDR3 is TGTGCCAGCAGTGCCGCCTTTAATGAAAAACTGTTTTTT.